Below, 11 T cell receptor beta chains from the same sample are listed, as sequenced in a study of blood T cell repertoires in COVID-19. Assay: immunoSEQ multiplex PCR; the TCRdb copy retains only in-frame clones and omits some. The table records tens of thousands of clones, roughly nine tenths of them present only once. Sequencing used peripheral blood. The source of these receptors is a human donor with active COVID-19. The donor label of this sample is uncertain.

The V gene is TRBV6-5, the J gene TRBJ1-3, with 7 bases that match TRBD1. Losses at the gene ends were 7 bases for V and 3 bases for J; bases not matched to a gene: 6. CDR1 and CDR2 from the germline V gene are MNHEY and SVGAGI. The CDR3 runs 14 residues. The CDR3 nucleotides are TGTGCCAGCACTATGGCAGGGGGTGGAAACACCATATATTTT. As protein: CASTMAGGGNTIYF.

The CDR3 sequence: CASSRDFTRGYTF. Written as DNA, the CDR3 is TGTGCCAGCAGTCGGGACTTTACGCGGGGCTACACCTTC. The chain links TRBV28 to TRBJ1-2; maybe TRBD1 (5 bases). This CDR3 region has 13 residues. V shed 5 bases and J shed 8 bases, with 15 bases lying between them. CDR1 and CDR2 (germline): MDHEN, SYDVKM.

The count of this clone is one. The same CDR3 can be traced to other DNA sequences in this sample. The J gene is TRBJ2-7, the V gene TRBV6-5, with 9 bases matching TRBD1. Germline values: CDR1 MNHEY, CDR2 SVGAGI. The CDR3 covers 15 residues. The trim removed 0 bases at V and 1 base at J, leaving 1 base unmatched. The CDR3 DNA sequence: TGTGCCAGCAGTTACTCGGGGACAGGGTCCTACGAGCAGTACTTC. Its protein is CASSYSGTGSYEQYF.

The chain is built from TRBV12-5 and TRBJ2-5; TRBD2 matches 11 bases. Losses at the gene ends were 0 bases for V and 5 bases for J; bases not matched to a gene: 5. The CDR3 loop spans 16 amino acids. The germline V gene encodes CDR1 LGHNT and CDR2 FRNRAP. CDR3 DNA: TGTGCTAGTGGTTTGGTGTCTAGCGGGAGGTCCGAGACCCAGTACTTC. Its translation is CASGLVSSGRSETQYF.

The chain is built from TRBV7-6 and TRBJ1-1; 9 bases agree with TRBD1. Germline CDR1 SGHVS, CDR2 FNYEAQ. This CDR3 spans 15 amino acids. V lost 5 bases to trimming and J lost 6 bases; unmatched junction nucleotides: 10. The CDR3 bases are TGTGCCAGCAGCCTCCGGGACAGGGATGACTCTGAAGCTTTCTTT. Translating it yields CASSLRDRDDSEAFF.

This chain links TRBV28 with TRBJ1-5; 7 bases line up with TRBD1. Losses at the gene ends were 7 bases for V and 2 bases for J; bases not matched to a gene: 11. The CDR3 covers 16 residues. CDR1 and CDR2 (germline): MDHEN, SYDVKM. CDR3 sequence: CASTPYGTVGNQPQHF. The CDR3 DNA follows: TGTGCCAGCACTCCCTATGGGACAGTGGGCAATCAGCCCCAGCATTTT.

The V gene is TRBV4-2, the J gene TRBJ1-3, with D maybe TRBD1 (6 bases). V was shortened by 4 bases and J by 0 bases, with 10 bases between the two germline ends. Germline values: CDR1 LGHNA, CDR2 YNFKEQ. The CDR3 has 15 residues. The CDR3 nucleotides are TGTGCCAGCAGCCGAACAGGGTCCTCTGGAAACACCATATATTTT. As protein: CASSRTGSSGNTIYF.

V gene TRBV9 combines with J gene TRBJ2-7, with D unclear. V dropped 3 bases and J dropped 6 bases, with 13 bases sitting between them. This CDR3 region has 13 residues. From germline, CDR1 is SGDLS and CDR2 YYNGEE. DNA for the CDR3: TGTGCCAGCAGCGGCCCCAGTGGTTCCGAGCAGTACTTC. It encodes CASSGPSGSEQYF.

The CDR3 here is CASSYTGGRARYEQYF. The CDR3 coding sequence is TGTGCCAGCAGCTACACGGGCGGGAGGGCCAGATACGAGCAGTACTTC. The genes are TRBV7-2 and TRBJ2-7, with TRBD2 identical over 9 bases. Looked up from germline, CDR1 is SGHTA and CDR2 is FQGNSA. The CDR3 sequence is 16 residues long. Unmatched junction bases numbered 11, after V lost 4 bases and J lost 4 bases.

This clone was counted once. The chain joins TRBV11-2 to TRBJ1-4, with a weak D call TRBD1 (6 bases). Germline V CDR1 and CDR2: SGHAT, FQNNGV. The CDR3 has 15 residues. V was cut by 5 bases and J by 3 bases, with 13 bases left in between. In nucleotides, the CDR3 is TGTGCCAGCAGCATGCGGGGGCTGGCTAATGAAAAACTGTTTTTT. It yields the protein CASSMRGLANEKLFF.

The V and J genes are TRBV28 and TRBJ2-1; no clear D gene. Trimming removed 2 bases at V and 2 bases at J, with 7 bases between. Germline V lookup: CDR1 MDHEN, CDR2 SYDVKM. The CDR3 length is 14 residues. The CDR3 DNA is TGTGCCAGCAGTTTACGCGGTACCTACAATGAGCAGTTCTTC. Its translation: CASSLRGTYNEQFF.